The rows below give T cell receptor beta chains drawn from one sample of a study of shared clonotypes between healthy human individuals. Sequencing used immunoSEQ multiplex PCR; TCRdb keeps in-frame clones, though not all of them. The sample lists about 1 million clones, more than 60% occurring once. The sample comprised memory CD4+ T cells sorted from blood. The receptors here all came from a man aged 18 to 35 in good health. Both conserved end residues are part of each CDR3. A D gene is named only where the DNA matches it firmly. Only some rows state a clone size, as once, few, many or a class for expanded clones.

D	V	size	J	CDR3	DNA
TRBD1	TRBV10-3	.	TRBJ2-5	CAISGDRGETQYF	TGTGCCATCAGTGGCGACAGGGGTGAGACCCAGTACTTC
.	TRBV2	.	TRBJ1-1	CASSGQGTPAAEAFF	TGTGCCAGCAGTGGTCAGGGTACCCCAGCCGCTGAAGCTTTCTTT
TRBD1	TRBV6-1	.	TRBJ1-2	CASSEDTGGYGYTF	TGTGCCAGCAGTGAAGATACAGGGGGCTATGGCTACACCTTC
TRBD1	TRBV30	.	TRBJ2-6	CARHPGQGAKGANVLTF	TGTGCCCGACACCCGGGACAGGGGGCGAAAGGGGCCAACGTCCTGACTTTC
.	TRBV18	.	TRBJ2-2	CASSPQRGLDTGELFF	TGTGCCAGCTCACCACAAAGGGGCTTGGACACCGGGGAGCTGTTTTTT
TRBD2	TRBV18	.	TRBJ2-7	CASSPTAPGLGTYEQYF	TGTGCCAGCTCCCCGACAGCCCCGGGACTAGGGACCTACGAGCAGTACTTC
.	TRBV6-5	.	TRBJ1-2	CASSTQGGYGYTF	TGTGCCAGCAGTACCCAGGGAGGCTATGGCTACACCTTC
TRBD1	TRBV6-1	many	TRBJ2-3	CASSEWGTGADTQYF	TGTGCCAGCAGTGAATGGGGAACAGGGGCAGATACGCAGTATTTT
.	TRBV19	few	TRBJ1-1	CASSARGRAEAFF	TGTGCCAGTAGCGCGAGGGGCAGAGCTGAAGCTTTCTTT
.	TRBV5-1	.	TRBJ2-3	CASSPDSTADTQYF	TGCGCCAGCAGCCCTGATTCTACGGCAGATACGCAGTATTTT
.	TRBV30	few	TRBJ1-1	CAWSVGKNTEAFF	TGTGCCTGGAGTGTGGGTAAGAACACTGAAGCTTTCTTT
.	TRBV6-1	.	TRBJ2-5	CASSEAQAYRSETQYF	TGTGCCAGCAGTGAAGCGCAAGCGTACAGGTCGGAGACCCAGTACTTC
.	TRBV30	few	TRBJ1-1	CAWGFNTEAFF	TGTGCCTGGGGGTTCAACACTGAAGCTTTCTTT
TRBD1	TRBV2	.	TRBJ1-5	CASRGQISNQPQHF	TGTGCCAGCAGGGGACAGATTAGCAATCAGCCCCAGCATTTT
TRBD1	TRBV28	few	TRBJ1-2	CASSIVLGTASSGGYTF	TGTGCCAGCAGTATCGTTTTGGGGACAGCCTCGTCGGGTGGCTACACCTTC
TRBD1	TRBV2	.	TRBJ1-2	CASSPVMGQANYGYTF	TGTGCCAGCAGTCCCGTAATGGGACAGGCAAACTATGGCTACACCTTC
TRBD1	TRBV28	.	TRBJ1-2	CASSYEGQGANSYGYTF	TGTGCCAGCAGTTATGAGGGGCAGGGGGCTAATAGCTATGGCTACACCTTC
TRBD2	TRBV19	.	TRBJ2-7	CASTKTSGGAYEQYF	TGTGCCAGTACCAAGACTAGCGGGGGGGCCTACGAGCAGTACTTC
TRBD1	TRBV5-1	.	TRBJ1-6	CASSPTGDNSPLHF	TGCGCCAGCAGCCCTACAGGGGATAATTCACCCCTCCACTTT
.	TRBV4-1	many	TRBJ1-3	CASSQDSGSGNTIYF	TGCGCCAGCAGCCAAGATTCAGGATCTGGAAACACCATATATTTT
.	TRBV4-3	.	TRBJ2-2	CASRSSGNTGELFF	TGCGCCAGCAGGAGTAGCGGGAACACCGGGGAGCTGTTTTTT
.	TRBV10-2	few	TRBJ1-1	CASSESRGRAEAFF	TGCGCCAGCAGTGAGTCTAGGGGTAGGGCTGAAGCTTTCTTT
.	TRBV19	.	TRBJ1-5	CASSIDSGGSPISSQHF	TGTGCCAGTAGTATAGATAGCGGCGGGAGCCCAATCAGTTCCCAGCATTTT
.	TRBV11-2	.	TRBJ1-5	CASSRDAINQPQHF	TGTGCCAGCAGCCGAGACGCCATCAATCAGCCCCAGCATTTT
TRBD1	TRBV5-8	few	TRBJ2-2	CASSLLQGAGELFF	TGTGCCAGCAGCTTGTTACAGGGGGCCGGGGAGCTGTTTTTT
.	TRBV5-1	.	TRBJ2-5	CASSSGRVRETQYF	TGCGCCAGCAGCTCGGGACGAGTACGAGAGACCCAGTACTTC
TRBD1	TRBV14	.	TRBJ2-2	CASSQERGHYTGELFF	TGTGCCAGCAGCCAAGAGAGGGGGCATTACACCGGGGAGCTGTTTTTT
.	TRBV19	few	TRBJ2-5	CASSIGAGFQETQYF	TGTGCCAGTAGTATAGGGGCAGGGTTTCAAGAGACCCAGTACTTC
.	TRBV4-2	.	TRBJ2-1	CASSQDQTGPQYNEQFF	TGTGCCAGCAGCCAAGATCAGACGGGGCCCCAGTACAATGAGCAGTTCTTC
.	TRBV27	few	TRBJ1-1	CASSQQGRTEAFF	TGTGCCAGCAGTCAACAGGGAAGGACTGAAGCTTTCTTT
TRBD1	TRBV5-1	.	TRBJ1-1	CASSNGVGTGGANTEAFF	TGCGCCAGCAGCAATGGAGTTGGGACAGGGGGCGCAAACACTGAAGCTTTCTTT
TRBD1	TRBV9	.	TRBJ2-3	CASSVGQGRVVDTQYF	TGTGCCAGCAGCGTTGGACAGGGTAGGGTCGTAGATACGCAGTATTTT
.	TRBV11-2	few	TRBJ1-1	CASSPTAMNTEAFF	TGTGCCAGCAGCCCGACAGCCATGAACACTGAAGCTTTCTTT
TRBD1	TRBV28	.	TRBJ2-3	CASSSTGGPYTDTQYF	TGTGCCAGCAGTTCCACAGGGGGTCCCTACACAGATACGCAGTATTTT
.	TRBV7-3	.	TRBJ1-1	CASSLNPGASNTEAFF	TGTGCCAGCAGCTTAAATCCAGGGGCCTCGAACACTGAAGCTTTCTTT
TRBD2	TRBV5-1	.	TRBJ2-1	CASSRDGGAYNEQFF	TGCGCCAGCAGTCGGGACGGGGGGGCCTACAATGAGCAGTTCTTC
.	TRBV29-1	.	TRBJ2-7	CSVEEGPGYEQYF	TGCAGCGTTGAAGAAGGACCCGGCTACGAGCAGTACTTC
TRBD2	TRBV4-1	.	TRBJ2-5	CASSEPGLAPETQYF	TGCGCCAGCAGCGAACCGGGACTAGCGCCAGAGACCCAGTACTTC
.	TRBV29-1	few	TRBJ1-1	CSGGVIEAFF	TGCAGCGGAGGCGTTATTGAAGCTTTCTTT
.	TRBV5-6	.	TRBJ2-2	CASSKTFRGNTGELFF	TGTGCCAGCAGCAAGACTTTCAGGGGGAACACCGGGGAGCTGTTTTTT
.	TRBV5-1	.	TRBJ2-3	CASSLGDREGDTQYF	TGCGCCAGCAGCTTGGGAGACAGGGAGGGAGATACGCAGTATTTT
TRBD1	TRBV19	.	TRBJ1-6	CASSMGDSPNGALHF	TGTGCCAGTAGTATGGGGGACAGCCCCAATGGTGCCCTCCACTTT
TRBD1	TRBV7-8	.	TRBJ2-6	CASIRTGNSGANVLTF	TGTGCCAGCATTAGGACAGGGAACTCTGGGGCCAACGTCCTGACTTTC
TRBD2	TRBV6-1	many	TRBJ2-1	CASSELAGGPYNEQFF	TGTGCCAGCAGTGAATTAGCGGGGGGGCCTTACAATGAGCAGTTCTTC
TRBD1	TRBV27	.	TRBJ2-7	CASGRDSSYEQYF	TGTGCCAGCGGCCGGGACAGTTCCTACGAGCAGTACTTC
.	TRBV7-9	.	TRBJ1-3	CASSPPETNSGNTIYF	TGTGCCAGCAGCCCCCCCGAGACCAACTCTGGAAACACCATATATTTT
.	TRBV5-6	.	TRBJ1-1	CASSSVGLGPEAFF	TGTGCCAGCAGCTCCGTTGGCCTTGGGCCTGAAGCTTTCTTT
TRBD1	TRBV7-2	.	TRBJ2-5	CASSLVGQGRETQYF	TGTGCCAGCAGCTTAGTGGGACAGGGGAGGGAGACCCAGTACTTC
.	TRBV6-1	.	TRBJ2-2	CASSARANTGELFF	TGTGCCAGCAGTGCGCGCGCTAACACCGGGGAGCTGTTTTTT
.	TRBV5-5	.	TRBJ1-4	CASSFDWAPNEKLFF	TGTGCCAGCAGCTTTGACTGGGCTCCCAATGAAAAACTGTTTTTT
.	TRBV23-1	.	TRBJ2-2	CASSPYGRTGELFF	TGCGCCAGCAGTCCGTATGGAAGGACCGGGGAGCTGTTTTTT